The following is a TCR beta chain sequence with its context. The record originates from a study of blood T cell repertoires in COVID-19. Study information: From T cells, B-cell-depleted T cells, or PBMCs came the material, which was cDNA or gDNA.

Original processing methods: It was from reference gene primer amplification that nucleated cell counts were estimated. The assay was immunoSEQ multiplex PCR, and TCRdb's table has in-frame clones only and misses some. V, J and clone size are taken as reported in that table, and D and trimming were inferred from the DNA itself. The table lists roughly 13,000 clones, around four fifths of them singletons. There are 19 residues in the CDR3. Germline V gene lookup returns CDR1 LGHNT and CDR2 FRNRAP. Trimming took 3 bases from V and 3 from J; bases not matched to a gene: 17. Sequencing was carried out using peripheral blood. This TCR was sampled from a man aged 40-49 years with active or convalescent COVID-19. The chain joins TRBV12-5 to TRBJ2-7, with 10 bases matching TRBD1. CDR3 loop: CASGLRTGGKDVGFYEQYF. CDR3 DNA: TGTGCTAGTGGTTTACGGACAGGGGGGAAGGATGTAGGATTCTACGAGCAGTACTTC.